The 28 T cell receptor beta chains listed next were all sequenced from one sample in a study of long-term antiretroviral therapy in people with HIV. The immunoSEQ assay was v3.0, run at survey level. Only in-frame clones appear in the TCRdb table, and some are missing; sequencing was by immunoSEQ multiplex PCR. The repertoire consists of some 28,000 clones, with approximately 80% occurring once and the leading ten covering over 9%. The material was unsorted PBMCs, obtained roughly 2.7 years after starting antiretroviral therapy. The receptors were gathered from a man in his thirties or forties with HIV.

V and J are TRBV5-4 and TRBJ2-1; 8 nucleotides match TRBD2. V dropped 4 bases and J dropped 6; count of bases not matched to a gene: 9. The germline gives CDR1 SGHNT, CDR2 YYREEE (reference sequence). CDR3 length: 15 residues. The CDR3 region has the DNA TGTGCCAGCAGCCTGCGGGCTAGCGGGTCCAATGAGCAGTTCTTC. This encodes CASSLRASGSNEQFF.

The V call is TRBV29-1, the J call TRBJ2-3; unclear D gene. Trimming took 6 bases from V and 2 from J, leaving 18 bases between them. This CDR3 is 15 amino acids long. The germline V gene has CDR1 SQVTM and CDR2 ANQGSEA. CDR3 loop: CSVGTAGLNTDTQYF. CDR3 sequence (DNA): TGCAGCGTCGGAACAGCCGGCCTAAACACAGATACGCAGTATTTT.

The chain links TRBV6-1 to TRBJ1-5; a possible D gene is TRBD1 (6 bases). CDR3 length: 14 amino acids. The germline V and J ends were trimmed by 2 bases and 9 bases, with 14 bases remaining between them. CDR1 is MNHNS, CDR2 SASEGT, per germline. The CDR3, as DNA: TGTGCCAGCAGTGAAACCTATACAGGGTTGCCCCAGCATTTT. Translating gives CASSETYTGLPQHF.

The chain couples TRBV30 to TRBJ2-1, with 14 bases fitting TRBD2. J gave up 4 bases and V 1 base, and 6 bases lay outside the gene matches. The CDR3 is 17 residues long. Per germline, CDR1 GTSNPN and CDR2 SVGIG (reference sequence). CDR3 DNA sequence: TGTGCCTGGAGTGGACTAGCGGGGGGGCATAAGTACAATGAGCAGTTCTTC. Translating gives CAWSGLAGGHKYNEQFF.

This chain joins TRBV5-1 and TRBJ2-5; 7 positions match TRBD2. This CDR3 contains 16 residues. V gave up 2 bases and J gave up 0 bases; unmatched junction bases: 7. The germline V gene has CDR1 SGHRS and CDR2 YFSETQ. CDR3 sequence (DNA): TGCGCCAGCAGCTTCTTGGCTAGCGGATACCAAGAGACCCAGTACTTC. Translating gives CASSFLASGYQETQYF.

This chain links TRBV4-3 with TRBJ2-3; D unresolved. Looked up from germline, CDR1 is LGHNA and CDR2 is YSLEER. V was clipped by 0 bases and J by 6 bases, with 4 bases between them. The CDR3 covers 12 residues. CDR3 DNA sequence: TGCGCCAGCAGCCAAGAGGCTGATACGCAGTATTTT. Its protein product is CASSQEADTQYF.

This clone turned up a few times. One end of the junction does not line up with germline, which may come from a read error. The chain combines TRBV5-3 with TRBJ1-2; TRBD1 agrees at 8 bases. TRBV5-3 qualifies as an ORF whose function is uncertain. The CDR3 covers 15 residues. The CDR3 here is CASSFRGQGNYGYTF. The CDR3 DNA follows: TGTGCCAGCAGCTTCAGGGGGCAGGGCAACTATGGCTACACCTTC.

This sequence joins TRBV11-2 and TRBJ2-7, with 11 bases that match TRBD1. This CDR3 is built from 16 residues. J was trimmed by 3 bases and V by 1 base; bases with no gene match: 5. Germline V gene data show CDR1 as SGHAT and CDR2 as FQNNGV. The CDR3 DNA reads TGTGCCAGCAGCTTAGGCCCGGGACAGGGGGTCTACGAGCAGTACTTC. Protein sequence: CASSLGPGQGVYEQYF.

The V call is TRBV7-2, the J call TRBJ2-3; 12 nucleotides line up with TRBD2. This CDR3 region has 18 residues. The ends lost 5 bases at V and 4 bases at J; junction bases unmatched: 13. CDR1 is SGHTA and CDR2 is FQGNSA in the germline V gene. CDR3 residues: CASSPRGTSGFGSDTQYF. As DNA, the CDR3 is TGTGCCAGCAGCCCGCGAGGGACTAGCGGGTTCGGATCAGATACGCAGTATTTT. Full variable domain (rest looked up from reference TRBV7-2 and TRBJ2-3): GAGVSQSPSNKVTEKGKDVELRCDPISGHTALYWYRQSLGQGLEFLIYFQGNSAPDKSGLPSDRFSAERTGGSVSTLTIQRTQQEDSAVYLCASSPRGTSGFGSDTQYFGPGTRLTVL.

The V gene is TRBV7-2, the J gene TRBJ2-1; 9 nucleotides match TRBD2. J lost 8 bases, V lost 1 base, and 6 bases had no gene match. The CDR3 contains 15 residues. CDR1 SGHTA and CDR2 FQGNSA come from the germline V gene. The CDR3: CASSLGGGAFDEQFF. For the CDR3, the DNA is TGTGCCAGCAGCTTAGGCGGGGGGGCCTTCGATGAGCAGTTCTTC.

The chain couples TRBV5-1 to TRBJ2-1, with 9 bases matching TRBD2. There are 16 residues in the CDR3. J lost 3 bases, V lost 2 bases, and 6 bases had no gene match. Germline V gene sequence: CDR1 SGHRS, CDR2 YFSETQ. This CDR3 reads CASSLIAGVGYNEQFF. CDR3 nucleotide sequence: TGCGCCAGCAGCTTAATAGCGGGAGTGGGCTACAATGAGCAGTTCTTC.

This rearrangement joins TRBV5-1 to TRBJ1-1, with D perhaps TRBD1 (6 bases). Germline CDR1 SGHRS, CDR2 YFSETQ. The CDR3 is made up of 15 amino acids. Trimming removed 2 bases from V and 1 base from J, with 12 bases in between. CDR3 DNA sequence: TGCGCCAGCAGCTTACAGGGTAGTGGGAACACTGAAGCTTTCTTT. Protein product: CASSLQGSGNTEAFF.

This chain connects TRBV28 to TRBJ2-2; TRBD1 might be the D (5 bases). The CDR3 loop spans 19 amino acids. The V gene lost 4 bases and the J gene lost 0 bases, with 21 bases spanning the gap. Per the germline V gene, CDR1 is MDHEN and CDR2 is SYDVKM. CDR3 protein: CASSSWGKDSRSNTGELFF. The CDR3 coding sequence is TGTGCCAGCAGTTCGTGGGGCAAGGATTCCAGATCGAACACCGGGGAGCTGTTTTTT.

This chain connects TRBV27 to TRBJ1-5, with D possibly matching TRBD1 (6 bases). CDR3 length: 17 amino acids. V lost 6 bases and J 6 bases, leaving 24 bases between the germline ends. CDR1 MNHEY and CDR2 SMNVEV come from the germline V gene (reference sequence). CDR3 nucleotides: TGTGCCAGCAGCCCTTCGAGGGGCAGGGGAGGAGGTCAGCCCCAGCATTTT. This codes for CASSPSRGRGGGQPQHF.

The gene calls are TRBV5-1 and TRBJ2-7; D is possibly TRBD1 or TRBD2 (5 bases each). The V end lost 4 bases, the J end lost 2 bases, and 16 bases lay between the germline ends. The CDR3 covers 15 residues. CDR1 is SGHRS, CDR2 YFSETQ, per germline. The CDR3 nucleotides are TGCGCCAGCAGCCCGGGGACCCTAGGGGCCTACGAGCAGTACTTC. Its protein is CASSPGTLGAYEQYF.

This chain links TRBV28 with TRBJ1-2, with 9 bases matching TRBD1. With 7 bases clipped from V and 4 bases from J, the junction kept 13 bases outside the gene matches. The CDR3 runs 16 residues. The germline CDR1 and CDR2 sequences are MDHEN and SYDVKM. The CDR3: CASTLPPGQGTYGYTF. CDR3 sequence (DNA): TGTGCCAGCACCCTCCCCCCGGGACAGGGAACCTATGGCTACACCTTC.

The chain is built from TRBV28 and TRBJ1-1; 7 bases map to TRBD1. Per germline, CDR1 MDHEN and CDR2 SYDVKM. V shed 7 bases and J 0 bases; nucleotides not matched to a gene: 14. This CDR3 is built from 17 residues. The CDR3 spells CASTSRDSLPMNTEAFF. The DNA of the CDR3 is TGTGCCAGCACTTCCCGGGACAGCCTACCAATGAACACTGAAGCTTTCTTT.

This clone was detected once. This chain uses TRBV19 with TRBJ2-7; 9 bases are shared with TRBD1. Losses at the gene ends were 7 bases for V and 6 bases for J; bases not matched to a gene: 4. CDR1 and CDR2 from the germline V gene are LNHDA and SQIVND (reference sequence). The CDR3 extends over 12 amino acids. The CDR3 nucleotides read TGTGCCAGTAATACAGGGGGCGGCGAGCAGTACTTC. Translated: CASNTGGGEQYF.

This clone is a singleton in its sample. This sequence joins TRBV27 and TRBJ1-2; D is undetermined. This CDR3 has 13 amino acids. V lost 5 bases to trimming and J lost 0 bases, with 7 bases between them. Germline assignment: CDR1 MNHEY and CDR2 SMNVEV (reference sequence). The CDR3 protein is CASSPTANYGYTF. The CDR3 coding sequence is TGTGCCAGCAGTCCTACAGCTAACTATGGCTACACCTTC.

This clone was counted between two and nine times. The V call is TRBV2, the J call TRBJ2-7; D uncertain. CDR3 length: 14 amino acids. Trimming cost V 3 bases and J 7 bases, with 16 bases left between them. The V gene's germline CDR1 is SNHLY and CDR2 FYNNEI. CDR3 bases: TGTGCCAGCAGTGATTCTCTACCCTACGAAGAGCAGTACTTC. This sequence encodes CASSDSLPYEEQYF.

Written as DNA, the CDR3 is TGTGCCAGCAGTTTGAGGCAGGCTCGCACCTATAATTCACCCCTCCACTTT. Its translation: CASSLRQARTYNSPLHF. The gene calls are TRBV27 and TRBJ1-6; D ambiguous. The germline V gene encodes CDR1 MNHEY and CDR2 SMNVEV (reference sequence). The CDR3 is 17 amino acids. Trimming left V 3 bases short and J 2 bases short, with 14 bases between.

The chain employs TRBV4-1 and TRBJ1-5; a possible D gene is TRBD1 (5 bases). V shed 2 bases and J shed 4 bases, with 12 bases lying between them. Germline V gene data show CDR1 as MGHRA and CDR2 as YSYEKL. The CDR3 is made up of 15 amino acids. CDR3 nucleotide sequence: TGCGCCAGCAGCCAAAGATGGGACGTGAATCAGCCCCAGCATTTT. It specifies CASSQRWDVNQPQHF.

The rearrangement joins TRBV9 to TRBJ2-1, with D perhaps TRBD2 (6 bases). CDR1 is SGDLS, CDR2 YYNGEE, per germline. V dropped 3 bases and J dropped 0 bases, with 13 bases sitting between them. The CDR3 consists of 16 residues. The chain's CDR3 is CASSAQAGVSYNEQFF. Written as DNA, the CDR3 is TGTGCCAGCAGCGCCCAAGCGGGTGTCTCCTACAATGAGCAGTTCTTC.

The rearrangement joins TRBV5-6 to TRBJ2-7; D may correspond to TRBD1 or TRBD2 (5 bases each). From germline, CDR1 is SGHDT and CDR2 YYEEEE. V lost 4 bases and J lost 2, with 28 bases in between. The CDR3 sequence is 19 residues long. The CDR3 spells CASSPTEGNPGGPTYEQYF. CDR3 nucleotide sequence: TGTGCCAGCAGCCCGACCGAAGGAAACCCTGGGGGACCAACCTACGAGCAGTACTTC.

This clone was seen once. The V and J genes are TRBV7-3 and TRBJ2-1; 11 bases map to TRBD1. Germline CDR1 is SGHTA and CDR2 is FQGTGA. This CDR3 region has 18 residues. The V and J ends lost 1 base and 3 bases, in that order; junction bases with no gene match: 8. The CDR3 protein is CASSLKGPGQGDYNEQFF. CDR3 DNA: TGTGCCAGCAGCTTAAAGGGCCCGGGACAGGGGGACTACAATGAGCAGTTCTTC.

The V gene is TRBV6-6, the J gene TRBJ1-1, with 7 bases aligning to TRBD1. The V gene end was trimmed by 5 bases and the J gene end by 0 bases; junction bases not matched to a gene: 6. The length of the CDR3 is 15 residues. The V gene's germline CDR1 is MNHNY and CDR2 SVGAGI (reference sequence). CDR3 in amino acids: CASSGSGQLNTEAFF. In DNA, the CDR3 is TGTGCCAGCAGTGGGTCGGGACAGCTGAACACTGAAGCTTTCTTT.

The DNA for the CDR3 is TGTGCCAGCAGTTTTCTCGGGGGGCGCCCCTACGAGCAGTACTTC. Its translation is CASSFLGGRPYEQYF. The rearrangement joins TRBV28 to TRBJ2-7, with a tentative D call TRBD2 (7 bases). The CDR3 length is 15 residues. Per germline, CDR1 MDHEN and CDR2 SYDVKM. Trimming removed 3 bases at V and 2 bases at J, with 14 bases between.

This clone was counted a few times. The chain recombines TRBV11-2 with TRBJ2-7; D remains ambiguous. CDR1 and CDR2 (germline): SGHAT, FQNNGV. Trimming stripped 0 bases from V and 4 bases from J, with 10 bases between. This CDR3 spans 14 amino acids. This CDR3 is CASSLDLHGYEQYF. CDR3 DNA sequence: TGTGCCAGCAGCTTAGATCTTCATGGTTACGAGCAGTACTTC.